This T cell receptor beta chain was observed in a study of T cell repertoires in cytomegalovirus infection (dated by TCRdb to 2018 to 2020). With respect to the entire study: The peptide stimulations were aimed at well-studied HLA-B-restricted epitopes as well as recently identified HLA-C-restricted CMV epitopes, whose presentation resists viral immunomodulation. Because public TCR beta signatures pointed to carriage of CMV infection together with the matching HLA type, the HLA type of each donor mattered for the analysis. Overall study results and their limits: Carriers of CMV infection plus the relevant HLA type were discriminated by the cumulative frequency of public TCR beta family members in the study cohort and in an independent roughly 400-donor cohort. The ex vivo response was dominated by HLA-C-restricted CMV-specific TCR beta clonotypes, which also provided the single most frequent clonotype in two of eight donors.

Including cysteine and phenylalanine, the CDR3 has 15 amino acids. The sequence is cut down to CDR3 DNA, 45 bases in frame from base 1. The germline V gene encodes CDR1 SGHNT and CDR2 YENEEA. The germline ends are 15 bases apart after V is trimmed by 1 base and J by 8 bases. This clonotype was picked up a small number of times. What this receptor recognizes is not known. The input lacks base qualities; no much larger clone sits a single base away. The intended sense of this specimen's treatment or condition label: in vitro stimulation with specific CMV peptide epitopes to enrich CMV-specific T cells. The reads were generated on an Illumina HiSeq 1500. The public reads were run again by TCRdb, first through fastp at Q25 and then through MiXCR, and only productive beta chains were kept. Rows merge per CDR3 protein into single entries with the most common DNA and genes. The sample contains about 69,000 distinct CDR3 sequences, 25% to 30% of them found a single time. The ten largest clonotypes hold 45% to 75% of the sample.

The source material was CD8+ T cells from cultured PBMCs, sampled from culture after CMV antigen stimulation. The receptor chain draws on TRBV11-3 and TRBJ2-1; the D gene is perhaps TRBD1, on 6 matching bases. The TCR originated in a human donor in good health (CMV status not recorded). Some clones in this sample may be carry-over from other donors' samples. In nucleotides, the sequence is TGTGCCAGCAGCTTAGCTGACAGGTTTTTCGATGAGCAGTTCTTC. Its coded protein is CASSLADRFFDEQFF.